Following are 29 T cell receptor beta chains from one sample sequenced in a study of somatic mutations in cytotoxic T cells in rheumatoid arthritis. Some clones are missing from TCRdb's copy, which holds only in-frame ones; the method was immunoSEQ multiplex PCR. Among about 29,000 clones, 70% to 90% were seen once, and the ten largest hold around 10%. Sequenced input: CD8+ T cells sorted from blood. The receptor source for this set is an adult with rheumatoid arthritis.

The V call is TRBV11-2, the J call TRBJ2-1, with D perhaps TRBD2 (5 bases). The CDR3 is 15 amino acids. Germline CDR1 reads SGHAT; CDR2 reads FQNNGV. Trimming took off 5 bases at V and 8 bases at J, with 19 bases between the two ends. DNA for the CDR3: TGTGCCAGCAGCCACCCCCGGGGTCTGAAGGATGAGCAGTTCTTC. This sequence encodes CASSHPRGLKDEQFF.

This chain uses TRBV7-9 with TRBJ2-7; 8 bases agree with TRBD1. The J segment lost 2 bases and the V segment lost 4 bases, leaving 10 bases of the junction unmatched. The CDR3 contains 16 residues. Germline V gene data show CDR1 as SEHNR and CDR2 as FQNEAQ (reference sequence). The CDR3 coding sequence is TGTGCCAGCAGCTCGACAGGGGCCGGGGGCACCTACGAGCAGTACTTC. Amino acids: CASSSTGAGGTYEQYF.

The chain uses TRBV6-5 and TRBJ1-2, with D possibly being TRBD1 (5 bases). The germline CDR1 and CDR2 sequences are MNHEY and SVGAGI. The CDR3 totals 13 residues. V was cut by 2 bases and J by 7 bases, with 11 bases left in between. CDR3 DNA: TGTGCCAGCAGTTACAGAACGGGGGGTGGCTACACCTTC. Encoded protein: CASSYRTGGGYTF.

This chain uses TRBV7-9 with TRBJ1-2; tentatively, D is TRBD1 (5 bases). The germline V gene encodes CDR1 SEHNR and CDR2 FQNEAQ (reference sequence). CDR3 length equals 14 residues. Trimming took 5 bases from V and 6 from J, leaving 16 bases between them. The CDR3 bases are TGTGCCAGCAGCCCTGGGACCGGCCCAAATGGCTACACCTTC. It translates to CASSPGTGPNGYTF.

The chain has TRBV5-6 and TRBJ1-5; D gene unclear. V lost 0 bases, J lost 3 bases, and 10 bases lay in between. The CDR3 loop spans 15 amino acids. Looked up from germline, CDR1 is SGHDT and CDR2 is YYEEEE. The CDR3 DNA reads TGTGCCAGCAGCTTGGGGATCGGAAACAATCAGCCCCAGCATTTT. Protein sequence: CASSLGIGNNQPQHF.

This clone occurred once. The rearrangement links TRBV7-6 to TRBJ2-2, with 9 bases fitting TRBD1. This CDR3 comprises 15 residues. Germline-derived CDR1 and CDR2 are SGHVS and FNYEAQ. V was pared by 1 base and J by 4 bases, with 1 base of the junction left unmatched. CDR3 region: CASSLGTGATGELFF. CDR3 bases: TGTGCCAGCAGCTTAGGGACAGGGGCCACCGGGGAGCTGTTTTTT.

The J gene is TRBJ2-5, the V gene TRBV11-1; 8 bases align to TRBD2. The CDR3 contains 16 residues. V shed 2 bases and J 5 bases; nucleotides not matched to a gene: 10. The V gene's germline CDR1 is SGHAT and CDR2 FQDESV (reference sequence). The CDR3: CASSLIDGGAWETQYF. The CDR3 nucleotides are TGTGCCAGCAGCTTAATTGACGGGGGGGCCTGGGAGACCCAGTACTTC. Supplemented by reference TRBV11-1 and TRBJ2-5, the full variable domain reads EAEVAQSPRYKITEKSQAVAFWCDPISGHATLYWYRQILGQGPELLVQFQDESVVDDSQLPKDRFSAERLKGVDSTLKIQPAELGDSAMYLCASSLIDGGAWETQYFGPGTRLLVL.

The V gene is TRBV29-1, the J gene TRBJ2-1, with 10 bases that match TRBD2. CDR1 is SQVTM and CDR2 is ANQGSEA in the germline V gene. This CDR3 has 15 amino acids. V trimming: 5 bases; J trimming: 0 bases; junction bases outside the gene matches: 4. The CDR3 reads CSVSSGGGSYNEQFF. The CDR3 nucleotides read TGCAGCGTTTCTAGCGGGGGCGGCTCCTACAATGAGCAGTTCTTC.

This clone was counted a single time. J is TRBJ2-2 and V is TRBV29-1; no definite D call. The CDR3 extends over 13 amino acids. Per germline, CDR1 SQVTM and CDR2 ANQGSEA. V was pared by 5 bases and J by 2 bases, with 9 bases between. The CDR3 DNA reads TGCAGCGTTTACTGGCGAAACACCGGGGAGCTGTTTTTT. This codes for CSVYWRNTGELFF.

V gene TRBV29-1 combines with J gene TRBJ2-1, with TRBD2 identical over 7 bases. This CDR3 region has 13 residues. Germline values: CDR1 SQVTM, CDR2 ANQGSEA. The CDR3 loop reads CSGYAGVGNEQFF. As DNA, the CDR3 is TGCAGTGGCTATGCGGGGGTAGGCAATGAGCAGTTCTTC.

The chain uses TRBV5-6 and TRBJ2-7, with TRBD1 identical over 9 bases. The CDR3 sequence is 15 residues long. Germline V gives CDR1 SGHDT, CDR2 YYEEEE. With V trimmed by 1 base and J by 7 bases, 9 bases remained unmatched. CDR3 sequence (DNA): TGTGCCAGCAGCTTGCGGGACAGGGCCTCTTTTGAGCAGTACTTC. As protein: CASSLRDRASFEQYF.

This clone appeared a single time. The V and J genes are TRBV5-6 and TRBJ2-2; D uncertain. CDR1 is SGHDT and CDR2 is YYEEEE in the germline V gene. The CDR3 totals 12 residues. Trimming shortened V by 0 bases and J by 7 bases, and 4 bases separated the two germline ends. CDR3 in DNA: TGTGCCAGCAGCTTGGTGCTCGGGGAGCTGTTTTTT. Its translation: CASSLVLGELFF. The whole variable domain, filled in from reference TRBV5-6 and TRBJ2-2, reads DAGVTQSPTHLIKTRGQQVTLRCSPKSGHDTVSWYQQALGQGPQFIFQYYEEEERQRGNFPDRFSGHQFPNYSSELNVNALLLGDSALYLCASSLVLGELFFGEGSRLTVL.

This clone has a single count. V and J are TRBV6-5 and TRBJ2-1, with 12 bases matching TRBD2. Trimming at V came to 6 bases and at J to 5 bases, leaving 5 bases not matched to a gene. The CDR3 sequence is 15 residues long. Germline V gene data show CDR1 as MNHEY and CDR2 as SVGAGI. The CDR3 DNA follows: TGTGCCAGCAGCATACTAGCGGGGGGAAACAATGAGCAGTTCTTC. As protein: CASSILAGGNNEQFF.

The chain is built from TRBV2 and TRBJ2-3, with TRBD2 identical over 10 bases. Germline-derived CDR1 and CDR2 are SNHLY and FYNNEI. This CDR3 contains 19 residues. The J segment lost 0 bases and the V segment lost 3 bases, leaving 12 bases of the junction unmatched. The CDR3 protein is CASSDPLAGVSPSTDTQYF. CDR3 bases: TGTGCCAGCAGTGATCCCCTAGCGGGGGTTTCTCCTAGCACAGATACGCAGTATTTT.

The V and J genes are TRBV10-2 and TRBJ2-7; D is ambiguous. CDR3 size: 14 residues. CDR1 is WSHSY, CDR2 SAAADI, per germline. V was clipped by 2 bases and J by 1 base, with 9 bases between them. The CDR3 protein is CASSEVVGSYEQYF. CDR3 sequence (DNA): TGCGCCAGCAGTGAGGTGGTAGGGTCCTACGAGCAGTACTTC.

V and J are TRBV28 and TRBJ1-4; D perhaps matches TRBD1 (6 bases). This CDR3 has 14 residues. Germline loops: CDR1 MDHEN, CDR2 SYDVKM. V lost 6 bases to trimming and J lost 5 bases, with 13 bases between them. This CDR3 reads CASRYPGGNEKLFF. In DNA form, the CDR3 reads TGTGCCAGCAGATACCCCGGGGGCAATGAAAAACTGTTTTTT.

The rearrangement links TRBV27 to TRBJ2-7; 9 bases fit TRBD2. Germline V gene lookup returns CDR1 MNHEY and CDR2 SMNVEV (reference sequence). Trimming cost V 5 bases and J 2 bases; bases outside gene matches: 7. The CDR3 has 15 amino acids. The CDR3 region is CASSAGTSLPYEQYF. CDR3 nucleotide sequence: TGTGCCAGCAGTGCCGGGACTAGCCTCCCCTACGAGCAGTACTTC.

The V and J genes are TRBV2 and TRBJ2-2, with a weak D call TRBD2 (6 bases). CDR3 size: 14 residues. Germline CDR1 reads SNHLY; CDR2 reads FYNNEI. With 2 bases removed from V and 7 bases from J, the gap between germline ends came to 11 bases. CDR3 protein: CASSEFGSDGELFF. The CDR3 nucleotides read TGTGCCAGCAGTGAATTCGGGAGTGACGGGGAGCTGTTTTTT.

The chain joins TRBV7-3 to TRBJ2-3; tentatively, D is TRBD2 (6 bases). CDR1 is SGHTA, CDR2 FQGTGA, per germline. Trimming stripped 5 bases from V and 2 bases from J, with 17 bases between. The CDR3 has 16 residues. CDR3: CASSPLLSGLTDTQYF. The DNA for the CDR3 is TGTGCCAGCAGCCCCCTCCTTAGCGGTCTCACAGATACGCAGTATTTT.

CDR3 protein: CASSDQGPDNEQFF. CDR3 coding DNA: TGTGCCAGCAGTGACCAGGGTCCGGACAATGAGCAGTTCTTC. The J gene is TRBJ2-1, the V gene TRBV25-1, with TRBD1 as a possible D gene (5 bases). This CDR3 is built from 14 residues. V was trimmed by 3 bases and J by 5 bases, leaving 11 bases between them. The germline V gene has CDR1 MGHDK and CDR2 SYGVNS.

The rearrangement uses TRBV7-7 and TRBJ1-6; no clear D. The CDR3 spans 13 residues. With 5 bases removed from V and 9 bases from J, the gap between germline ends came to 11 bases. The germline gives CDR1 SSHAT, CDR2 FNYEAQ (reference sequence). CDR3 sequence reads: CASSSGLGSPLHF. CDR3 bases: TGTGCCAGCAGCAGCGGACTCGGTTCACCCCTCCACTTT.

This clone was detected a few times. V is TRBV6-5 and J is TRBJ2-7; the D gene is possibly TRBD2 (5 bases). V shed 6 bases and J shed 3 bases, with 9 bases lying between them. Germline values: CDR1 MNHEY, CDR2 SVGAGI. This CDR3 spans 12 amino acids. The CDR3 loop reads CASRTGYYEQYF. DNA for the CDR3: TGTGCCAGCAGAACGGGATACTACGAGCAGTACTTC.

V is TRBV6-1 and J is TRBJ2-7; D is possibly TRBD1 (6 bases). V lost 10 bases and J 7 bases, leaving 20 bases between the germline ends. The CDR3 has 13 amino acids. Germline V lookup: CDR1 MNHNS, CDR2 SASEGT. CDR3 loop: CATLEWGLEEQYF. In DNA form, the CDR3 reads TGTGCCACTTTAGAATGGGGGCTCGAAGAGCAGTACTTC.

This sequence joins TRBV7-8 and TRBJ2-2; possibly TRBD1 or TRBD2 for D (5 bases each). Germline lookup yields CDR1 SGHVS and CDR2 FQNEAQ. V was clipped by 2 bases and J by 6 bases, with 10 bases between them. This CDR3 has 14 amino acids. CDR3 coding DNA: TGTGCCAGCAGCTTACGAGGGGTTCCCGGGGAGCTGTTTTTT. As protein: CASSLRGVPGELFF.

The gene calls are TRBV18 and TRBJ2-7; D is uncertain. Germline CDR1 reads KGHSH; CDR2 reads LQKENI. Trimming took 3 bases from V and 4 from J, leaving 10 bases between them. CDR3 length equals 13 residues. CDR3 DNA: TGTGCCAGCTCACCGGTGGACCGGTACGAGCAGTACTTC. This translates into CASSPVDRYEQYF.

The chain couples TRBV30 to TRBJ1-6; D might be TRBD1 (5 bases). This CDR3 comprises 16 residues. The germline V gene encodes CDR1 GTSNPN and CDR2 SVGIG (reference sequence). The V and J ends lost 3 bases and 8 bases respectively, with 20 bases between them. The CDR3 protein is CAWSGLKPDTYSPLHF. The CDR3 DNA is TGTGCCTGGAGCGGACTAAAACCGGACACCTATTCACCCCTCCACTTT. The full variable domain, with the rest looked up from reference TRBV30 and TRBJ1-6, is SQTIHQWPATLVQPVGSPLSLECTVEGTSNPNLYWYRQAAGRGLQLLFYSVGIGQISSEVPQNLSASRPQDRQFILSSKKLLLSDSGFYLCAWSGLKPDTYSPLHFGNGTRLTVT.

This chain connects TRBV7-3 to TRBJ2-2; 7 bases are a match to TRBD2. V lost 6 bases and J lost 3; bases outside the gene matches: 7. This CDR3 has 15 amino acids. Germline V gene lookup returns CDR1 SGHTA and CDR2 FQGTGA. The CDR3 sequence: CASRLGEGYTGELFF. The DNA of the CDR3 is TGTGCCAGCAGATTAGGGGAGGGATACACCGGGGAGCTGTTTTTT.

The chain is built from TRBV5-4 and TRBJ1-2, with D uncertain. The CDR3 runs to 13 residues. CDR1 is SGHNT and CDR2 is YYREEE in the germline V gene (reference sequence). Trimming removed 0 bases from V and 5 bases from J, with 8 bases in between. The DNA of the CDR3 is TGTGCCAGCAGCTTGGGTACAGAGTATGGCTACACCTTC. Translating it yields CASSLGTEYGYTF. Filled out from reference TRBV5-4 and TRBJ1-2, the complete variable domain reads ETGVTQSPTHLIKTRGQQVTLRCSSQSGHNTVSWYQQALGQGPQFIFQYYREEENGRGNFPPRFSGLQFPNYSSELNVNALELDDSALYLCASSLGTEYGYTFGSGTRLTVV.

The chain employs TRBV5-5 and TRBJ1-6, with no clear D. The CDR3 extends over 17 amino acids. Trimming cost V 1 base and J 0 bases, with 11 bases left between them. Looked up from germline, CDR1 is SGHKS and CDR2 is YYEKEE (reference sequence). CDR3 loop: CASSLRQPSSYNSPLHF. Written as DNA, the CDR3 is TGTGCCAGCAGCTTGAGGCAGCCCAGCTCCTATAATTCACCCCTCCACTTT. The full variable domain, rest sourced from reference TRBV5-5 and TRBJ1-6, is DAGVTQSPTHLIKTRGQQVTLRCSPISGHKSVSWYQQVLGQGPQFIFQYYEKEERGRGNFPDRFSARQFPNYSSELNVNALLLGDSALYLCASSLRQPSSYNSPLHFGNGTRLTVT.